Each of the 31 T cell receptor beta chains below was sequenced from the same sample in a study of CD8+ T cells in alopecia areata. RNA extraction and reverse transcription yielded cDNA as sequencing template. Method: immunoSEQ multiplex PCR; TCRdb's copy keeps in-frame clones and lacks some. The sample lists approximately 180,000 clones; roughly 66% were seen once. Treatment of the sample: oral pan-JAK inhibitor, 5-10 mg twice daily. This sample comprised CD4+ T cells sorted from blood, obtained at week 24, from a patient treated with tofacitinib. The receptors derive from a human donor with alopecia areata.

The chain employs TRBV29-1 and TRBJ1-2; tentatively, D is TRBD1 (5 bases). V lost 4 bases and J lost 8, with 14 bases in between. Germline CDR1 and CDR2: SQVTM and ANQGSEA. This CDR3 region has 12 residues. The CDR3 sequence: CSVGTPVAGYTF. DNA of the CDR3: TGCAGCGTTGGGACACCCGTTGCGGGCTACACCTTC.

The chain combines TRBV29-1 with TRBJ2-5; unclear D gene. This CDR3 region has 14 residues. The ends were cut back, 2 bases at V and 4 bases at J, with 14 bases in the middle. Germline CDR1 reads SQVTM; CDR2 reads ANQGSEA. CDR3: CSVEPQDQLETQYF. CDR3 DNA: TGCAGCGTTGAACCCCAGGATCAATTAGAGACCCAGTACTTC.

This clone appeared once. V usage is TRBV30 and J usage is TRBJ2-7, with 9 bases identical to TRBD2. Germline assignment: CDR1 GTSNPN and CDR2 SVGIG (reference sequence). CDR3 size: 15 residues. Trimming took 2 bases from V and 0 from J; bases not matched to a gene: 5. The CDR3 DNA reads as TGTGCCTGGAGTCCTACGGGACTAGCCTCCTACGAGCAGTACTTC. As protein: CAWSPTGLASYEQYF.

This clone was seen only a few times. V gene TRBV4-3 combines with J gene TRBJ2-3; weak D call: TRBD1 (5 bases). This CDR3 comprises 15 residues. Between the trimmed V and J ends, which lost 2 bases and 5 bases, there was a span of 14 bases. Germline lookup yields CDR1 LGHNA and CDR2 YSLEER. The CDR3, as DNA: TGCGCCAGCAGCCAATACGCCAGGGCGGAAGATACGCAGTATTTT. Amino acids: CASSQYARAEDTQYF.

The rearrangement joins TRBV7-2 to TRBJ2-3; D gene uncertain. From germline, CDR1 is SGHTA and CDR2 FQGNSA. The CDR3 consists of 13 residues. The V end was cut by 5 bases, the J end by 1 base, with 7 bases between. The CDR3 DNA is TGTGCCAGCAGCCAATTTCGCACAGATACGCAGTATTTT. Encoded protein: CASSQFRTDTQYF.

The chain is built from TRBV27 and TRBJ1-1; D ambiguous. CDR1 is MNHEY, CDR2 SMNVEV, per germline (reference sequence). V was trimmed by 6 bases and J by 4 bases, leaving 12 bases between them. The CDR3 spans 13 residues. The CDR3 nucleotides are TGTGCCAGCAGGCGGGTGGGTGGCACTGAAGCTTTCTTT. Translated, it gives CASRRVGGTEAFF.

This clone has a single count. The rearrangement links TRBV15 to TRBJ2-5; D call uncertain. The CDR3 contains 15 residues. V was shortened by 0 bases and J by 2 bases, with 10 bases between the two germline ends. Looked up from germline, CDR1 is LNHNV and CDR2 is YYDKDF (reference sequence). CDR3 sequence (DNA): TGTGCCACCAGCAGAGATCTTGGAGATCAAGAGACCCAGTACTTC. Its translation: CATSRDLGDQETQYF. Filled out from reference TRBV15 and TRBJ2-5, the complete variable domain reads DAMVIQNPRYQVTQFGKPVTLSCSQTLNHNVMYWYQQKSSQAPKLLFHYYDKDFNNEADTPDNFQSRRPNTSFCFLDIRSPGLGDTAMYLCATSRDLGDQETQYFGPGTRLLVL.

The J gene is TRBJ1-2, the V gene TRBV30; D call uncertain. This CDR3 is 10 amino acids long. Trimming stripped 6 bases from V and 6 bases from J, with 8 bases between. Germline-derived CDR1 and CDR2 are GTSNPN and SVGIG (reference sequence). CDR3 DNA sequence: TGTGCCTGTTTTCCCGATGGCTACACCTTC. Its translation: CACFPDGYTF.

Points on this clone: One end of the junction varies from germline; a read error may be responsible. The chain has TRBV5-1 and TRBJ1-2; D gene unclear. In germline, CDR1 is SGHRS, CDR2 YFSETQ. The CDR3 length is 12 residues. The CDR3 DNA sequence: TGCGCCAGCAGCTTGGTGGCGGAGAATGCCATCTTC. Its translation: CASSLVAENAIF.

A single count supports this clone. The chain links TRBV19 to TRBJ2-5; D tentatively reads TRBD1 or TRBD2 (5 bases each). The ends were cut back, 4 bases at V and 2 bases at J, with 14 bases in the middle. CDR1 is LNHDA, CDR2 SQIVND, per germline (reference sequence). This CDR3 is built from 15 residues. CDR3 bases: TGTGCCAGTAGTAGGGACGAACGAAAACAAGAGACCCAGTACTTC. Its translation: CASSRDERKQETQYF.

The CDR3 here is CAISPTGAYEQYF. The CDR3 coding sequence is TGTGCCATCAGCCCGACAGGGGCCTACGAGCAGTACTTC. V is TRBV10-3 and J is TRBJ2-7; TRBD1 matches at 8 bases. Germline loops: CDR1 ENHRY, CDR2 SYGVKD. Germline trimming cut 6 bases from V and 2 bases from J; bases unmatched to any gene: 3. This CDR3 spans 13 amino acids.

This clone has just one count. The chain uses TRBV29-1 and TRBJ2-1; the D gene is possibly TRBD2 (6 bases). The CDR3 spans 16 residues. Trimming pared 3 bases from V and 1 base from J, leaving 16 bases between. The germline V gene has CDR1 SQVTM and CDR2 ANQGSEA. This chain's CDR3 is CSVDGLTRQSYNEQFF. The CDR3 DNA follows: TGCAGCGTTGATGGCTTGACTAGACAGTCCTACAATGAGCAGTTCTTC.

The J gene is TRBJ1-5, the V gene TRBV5-1; tentatively, D is TRBD1 (5 bases). The CDR3 sequence is 15 residues long. CDR1 SGHRS and CDR2 YFSETQ come from the germline V gene. V was trimmed by 7 bases and J by 1 base, leaving 15 bases between them. CDR3 sequence (DNA): TGCGCCAGCGTTTACCGGGACCCAAGCAATCAGCCCCAGCATTTT. As protein: CASVYRDPSNQPQHF.

This chain links TRBV29-1 with TRBJ1-2; 11 bases align to TRBD1. Germline assignment: CDR1 SQVTM and CDR2 ANQGSEA. V shed 4 bases, J shed 3 bases, and the junction held 13 bases outside the gene matches. The CDR3 spans 17 residues. In DNA form, the CDR3 reads TGCAGCGTTGGAGGGCCAGGACAGGGGGCTCGAGACTATGGCTACACCTTC. Amino acid sequence: CSVGGPGQGARDYGYTF. Drawing the rest from reference TRBV29-1 and TRBJ1-2, the complete variable domain is SAVISQKPSRDICQRGTSLTIQCQVDSQVTMMFWYRQQPGQSLTLIATANQGSEATYESGFVIDKFPISRPNLTFSTLTVSNMSPEDSSIYLCSVGGPGQGARDYGYTFGSGTRLTVV.

The J gene is TRBJ1-6, the V gene TRBV12-5; D is possibly TRBD1 (5 bases). Trimming removed 5 bases from V and 5 bases from J, with 10 bases in between. Germline V lookup: CDR1 LGHNT, CDR2 FRNRAP. The CDR3 runs to 14 residues. DNA of the CDR3: TGTGCTAGTGGTCCGGGACGCAATAATTCACCCCTCCACTTT. Translation gives CASGPGRNNSPLHF.

V is TRBV29-1 and J is TRBJ2-1; tentatively, D is TRBD1 (6 bases). CDR1 and CDR2 (germline): SQVTM, ANQGSEA. V was clipped by 8 bases and J by 4 bases, with 15 bases between them. This CDR3 is 13 amino acids long. CDR3 nucleotides: TGCAGCATACAGGGTGACCTTTACAATGAGCAGTTCTTC. Translating it yields CSIQGDLYNEQFF.

This clone has more than one count but fewer than ten. The rearrangement links TRBV11-2 to TRBJ2-3; D is undetermined. Germline V lookup: CDR1 SGHAT, CDR2 FQNNGV. CDR3 length equals 14 residues. Trimming left V 1 base short and J 1 base short, with 6 bases between. The CDR3 DNA follows: TGTGCCAGCAGCTTAGTACGGGGCACAGATACGCAGTATTTT. Translated: CASSLVRGTDTQYF.

The gene calls are TRBV5-6 and TRBJ2-7, with D possibly TRBD2 on 5 matching bases. The CDR3 extends over 14 amino acids. Looked up from germline, CDR1 is SGHDT and CDR2 is YYEEEE. Trimming removed 0 bases at V and 1 base at J, with 8 bases between. In DNA form, the CDR3 reads TGTGCCAGCAGCTTGGATCTAGCTTCCTACGAGCAGTACTTC. It codes for CASSLDLASYEQYF.

This clone was picked up one time. The genes are TRBV27 and TRBJ2-2; TRBD1 agrees at 9 bases. With V trimmed by 5 bases and J by 6 bases, 10 bases remained unmatched. From germline, CDR1 is MNHEY and CDR2 SMNVEV (reference sequence). The CDR3 loop spans 16 amino acids. The CDR3 nucleotides read TGTGCCAGCAGTCACGGGACAGGGCCTCTGGCCGGGGAGCTGTTTTTT. This sequence encodes CASSHGTGPLAGELFF.

The chain recombines TRBV6-5 with TRBJ1-1; D is ambiguous. The germline CDR1 and CDR2 sequences are MNHEY and SVGAGI. V was cut by 7 bases and J by 1 base, with 10 bases left in between. The CDR3 loop spans 13 amino acids. The DNA for the CDR3 is TGTGCCAGCACCTTGGACCCGAACACTGAAGCTTTCTTT. It yields the protein CASTLDPNTEAFF.

This clone turned up a few times. CDR3 protein: CSVRLDRNEQYF. DNA for the CDR3: TGCAGCGTTCGACTGGACAGGAACGAGCAGTACTTC. The chain carries TRBV29-1 and TRBJ2-7; 7 bases line up with TRBD1. Trimming removed 5 bases from V and 5 bases from J; junction bases left unmatched: 6. The CDR3 length is 12 residues. Germline CDR1 SQVTM, CDR2 ANQGSEA.

A few counts support this clone. V is TRBV4-1 and J is TRBJ2-7; a possible D gene is TRBD1 (6 bases). The CDR3 loop spans 15 amino acids. In germline, CDR1 is MGHRA, CDR2 YSYEKL. V gave up 4 bases and J gave up 4 bases, with 17 bases separating them. The CDR3 sequence: CASSRRDNSAYEQYF. The CDR3 nucleotides are TGCGCCAGCAGCCGCCGGGACAACAGTGCGTACGAGCAGTACTTC.

The V and J genes are TRBV9 and TRBJ1-1, with TRBD1 matching 8 bases. The V and J ends lost 0 bases and 0 bases, in that order; junction bases with no gene match: 1. In germline, CDR1 is SGDLS, CDR2 YYNGEE. The CDR3 loop spans 15 amino acids. The CDR3 DNA is TGTGCCAGCAGCGTAGTCAGGGGGCTGAACACTGAAGCTTTCTTT. Its translation is CASSVVRGLNTEAFF.

There are a few counts of this clone. The rearrangement joins TRBV29-1 to TRBJ1-5; TRBD1 might be the D (6 bases). Trimming cost V 6 bases and J 6 bases, with 18 bases left between them. Germline values: CDR1 SQVTM, CDR2 ANQGSEA. There are 14 residues in the CDR3. The CDR3 sequence is CSVREGGAGQPQHF. The CDR3 nucleotides read TGCAGCGTCCGTGAGGGGGGGGCTGGTCAGCCCCAGCATTTT.

The chain employs TRBV27 and TRBJ1-6; no clear D gene. There are 13 residues in the CDR3. The V gene lost 6 bases and the J gene lost 9 bases, with 12 bases spanning the gap. Per germline, CDR1 MNHEY and CDR2 SMNVEV (reference sequence). CDR3 loop: CASRGVGGSPLHF. CDR3 in DNA: TGTGCCAGCAGGGGCGTGGGCGGTTCACCCCTCCACTTT.

This clone was seen more than once but under ten times. The chain recombines TRBV2 with TRBJ2-7; 7 bases map to TRBD1. The germline CDR1 and CDR2 sequences are SNHLY and FYNNEI. J was trimmed by 7 bases and V by 7 bases; bases with no gene match: 16. The CDR3 has 15 amino acids. CDR3 DNA sequence: TGTGCCAGCAAATTGGTGGAACAGGGGTTATGGGAGCAGTACTTC. Translating it yields CASKLVEQGLWEQYF.

The V call is TRBV28, the J call TRBJ2-3, with 9 positions matching TRBD2. The germline V gene encodes CDR1 MDHEN and CDR2 SYDVKM. The ends lost 3 bases at V and 3 bases at J; junction bases unmatched: 10. CDR3 length: 17 residues. CDR3: CASSLWGGTSSTDTQYF. In DNA form, the CDR3 reads TGTGCCAGCAGTTTGTGGGGGGGGACTAGCTCTACAGATACGCAGTATTTT.

The V gene is TRBV29-1, the J gene TRBJ2-1, with 9 bases fitting TRBD2. V was clipped by 4 bases and J by 5 bases; unmatched bases: 6. CDR3 length equals 14 residues. CDR1 is SQVTM and CDR2 is ANQGSEA in the germline V gene. The CDR3 reads CSVGRLAADNEQFF. In DNA form, the CDR3 reads TGCAGCGTTGGGCGACTAGCGGCCGACAATGAGCAGTTCTTC.

This chain joins TRBV30 and TRBJ1-2, with a possible D match to TRBD1 (5 bases). The V gene lost 0 bases and the J gene lost 5 bases, with 13 bases spanning the gap. Germline values: CDR1 GTSNPN, CDR2 SVGIG (reference sequence). The length of the CDR3 is 14 residues. CDR3 DNA sequence: TGTGCCTGGAGTGTACCTGGGGCGGGGTATGGCTACACCTTC. Encoded protein: CAWSVPGAGYGYTF.

The J gene is TRBJ1-5, the V gene TRBV30; D uncertain. The CDR3 consists of 14 residues. CDR1 and CDR2 (germline): GTSNPN, SVGIG (reference sequence). Between the trimmed V and J ends, which lost 2 bases and 4 bases, there was a span of 12 bases. The CDR3 is CAWSRQGPNQPQHF. CDR3 nucleotide sequence: TGTGCCTGGAGTCGACAAGGGCCGAATCAGCCCCAGCATTTT.

This clone was seen a handful of times. V gene TRBV12-5 combines with J gene TRBJ1-1; no firm D call. The V gene's germline CDR1 is LGHNT and CDR2 FRNRAP. This CDR3 has 12 residues. Deletions cut 3 bases from V and 10 bases from J, with 12 bases between. For the CDR3, the DNA is TGTGCTAGTGGTTTCCCTCAAACCGGAGCTTTCTTT. This gives the protein CASGFPQTGAFF.